The 7 T cell receptor beta chains reported below all come from one sample, sequenced in a study of blood T cell repertoires in COVID-19. Clones were read by immunoSEQ multiplex PCR, and TCRdb kept only the in-frame ones, dropping some. The sample has about half a million clones; approximately 83% are singletons. Sequencing used peripheral blood. These TCRs come from a human donor in a cohort sampled during active COVID-19.

J is TRBJ2-2 and V is TRBV14; TRBD1 matches 9 bases. Germline V gene lookup returns CDR1 SGHDN and CDR2 FVKESK. Losses at the gene ends were 2 bases for V and 1 base for J; bases not matched to a gene: 11. The CDR3 is 19 amino acids. The CDR3 is CASSQYPPNRGLNTGELFF. The CDR3 DNA follows: TGTGCCAGCAGCCAATATCCTCCCAACAGGGGGCTGAACACCGGGGAGCTGTTTTTT.

This sequence joins TRBV4-3 and TRBJ2-3; TRBD1 might be the D (6 bases). The ends were cut back, 0 bases at V and 3 bases at J, with 19 bases in the middle. The CDR3 totals 18 residues. The germline gives CDR1 LGHNA, CDR2 YSLEER. CDR3 protein: CASSQDGSGRGRTDTQYF. The CDR3 DNA reads TGCGCCAGCAGCCAAGATGGGTCAGGCAGGGGCAGGACAGATACGCAGTATTTT.

V is TRBV13 and J is TRBJ1-4; 7 bases map to TRBD1. The CDR3 contains 15 residues. CDR1 is PRHDT, CDR2 FYEKMQ, per germline (reference sequence). V lost 2 bases to trimming and J lost 4 bases; unmatched junction nucleotides: 4. The CDR3 region has the DNA TGTGCCAGCAGCTTAAGGGGGCCTTATAATGAAAAACTGTTTTTT. It is translated as CASSLRGPYNEKLFF.

The chain carries TRBV7-3 and TRBJ2-2; 9 bases fit TRBD2. Trimming cost V 3 bases and J 2 bases; bases outside gene matches: 4. The germline V gene encodes CDR1 SGHTA and CDR2 FQGTGA. The CDR3 loop spans 16 amino acids. CDR3 in amino acids: CASSFFLAGNTGELFF. DNA of the CDR3: TGTGCCAGCAGCTTCTTCCTAGCGGGAAACACCGGGGAGCTGTTTTTT.

The J gene is TRBJ2-7, the V gene TRBV6-5, with a weak D call TRBD2 (6 bases). There are 14 residues in the CDR3. CDR1 and CDR2 (germline): MNHEY, SVGAGI. V was clipped by 0 bases and J by 6 bases, with 12 bases between them. In DNA, the CDR3 is TGTGCCAGCAGTTACTCGGGGGGTATAAGCGAGCAGTACTTC. This translates into CASSYSGGISEQYF.

This chain links TRBV7-2 with TRBJ2-3; 10 positions agree with TRBD2. This CDR3 region has 18 residues. Looked up from germline, CDR1 is SGHTA and CDR2 is FQGNSA. Unmatched junction bases numbered 9, after V lost 2 bases and J lost 1 base. The CDR3 region is CASSLWNLAGGRTDTQYF. CDR3 sequence (DNA): TGTGCCAGCAGCTTATGGAACTTAGCGGGAGGCCGCACAGATACGCAGTATTTT.

The chain has TRBV3-1 (or the pseudogene TRBV3-2) and TRBJ1-2; D possibly corresponds to TRBD1 (5 bases). The germline V gene has CDR1 LGHDT and CDR2 YNNKEL (reference sequence). Trimming shortened V by 0 bases and J by 8 bases, and 19 bases separated the two germline ends. The CDR3 runs 16 residues. As DNA, the CDR3 is TGTGCCAGCAGCCAAGATCTCTGGGCAGGGTTATACGGCTACACCTTC. It yields the protein CASSQDLWAGLYGYTF.